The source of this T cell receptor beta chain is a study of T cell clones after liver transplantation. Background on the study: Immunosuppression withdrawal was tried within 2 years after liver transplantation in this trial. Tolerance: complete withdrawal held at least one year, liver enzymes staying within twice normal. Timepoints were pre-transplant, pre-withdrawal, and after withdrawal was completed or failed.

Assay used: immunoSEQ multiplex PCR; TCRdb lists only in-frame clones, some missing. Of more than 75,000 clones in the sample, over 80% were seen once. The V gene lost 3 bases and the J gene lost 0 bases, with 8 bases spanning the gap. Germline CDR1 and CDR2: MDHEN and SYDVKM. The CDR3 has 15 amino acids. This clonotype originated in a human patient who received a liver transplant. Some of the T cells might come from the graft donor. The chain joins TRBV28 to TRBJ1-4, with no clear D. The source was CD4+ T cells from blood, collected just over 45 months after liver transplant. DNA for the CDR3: TGTGCCAGCAGTTTGACGGGATCAACTAATGAAAAACTGTTTTTT. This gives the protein CASSLTGSTNEKLFF.